These 10 T cell receptor beta chains came from one sample sequenced in a study of blood T cell repertoires in COVID-19. Clones were read by immunoSEQ multiplex PCR, and TCRdb kept only the in-frame ones, dropping some. The sample gives about 240,000 clones, approximately 91% of which show up once; 0.8% to 0.95% is in the top ten. The specimen was peripheral blood. Receptor source: a young man with COVID-19, enrolled during active disease.

The gene calls are TRBV4-1 and TRBJ2-7, with 10 bases that match TRBD1. Germline V gene data show CDR1 as MGHRA and CDR2 as YSYEKL. This CDR3 has 16 amino acids. The J segment lost 1 base and the V segment lost 3 bases, leaving 6 bases of the junction unmatched. This CDR3 reads CASSQEDRGHSYEQYF. The CDR3 DNA is TGCGCCAGCAGCCAGGAAGACAGGGGGCATTCCTACGAGCAGTACTTC.

This chain joins TRBV28 and TRBJ1-3; possibly TRBD1 for D (6 bases). Trimming took 3 bases from V and 1 from J, leaving 19 bases between them. The CDR3 has 18 residues. CDR1 MDHEN and CDR2 SYDVKM come from the germline V gene. For the CDR3, the DNA is TGTGCCAGCAGTTTCGGAGCAGGGGCCCCGGAGTCTGGAAACACCATATATTTT. The encoded protein is CASSFGAGAPESGNTIYF. The full variable domain, its missing parts supplied by reference TRBV28 and TRBJ1-3, is DVKVTQSSRYLVKRTGEKVFLECVQDMDHENMFWYRQDPGLGLRLIYFSYDVKMKEKGDIPEGYSVSREKKERFSLILESASTNQTSMYLCASSFGAGAPESGNTIYFGEGSWLTVV.

V usage is TRBV6-5 and J usage is TRBJ1-3; D gene unclear. This CDR3 spans 14 amino acids. V lost 6 bases, J lost 0 bases, and 9 bases lay in between. CDR1 MNHEY and CDR2 SVGAGI come from the germline V gene. The chain's CDR3 is CASSAIGSGNTIYF. CDR3 DNA: TGTGCCAGCAGCGCGATCGGCTCTGGAAACACCATATATTTT.

V is TRBV27 and J is TRBJ1-1, with TRBD1 matching over 11 bases. Germline V gene lookup returns CDR1 MNHEY and CDR2 SMNVEV (reference sequence). This CDR3 contains 17 residues. V gave up 2 bases and J gave up 3 bases; unmatched junction bases: 8. Here the CDR3 reads CASSLGGTGGPHTEAFF. For the CDR3, the DNA is TGTGCCAGCAGTTTAGGGGGGACAGGGGGACCCCACACTGAAGCTTTCTTT.

This rearrangement joins TRBV5-1 to TRBJ2-3, with 7 nucleotides matching TRBD1. The V gene end was trimmed by 2 bases and the J gene end by 2 bases; junction bases not matched to a gene: 5. The CDR3 is 15 amino acids. Germline-derived CDR1 and CDR2 are SGHRS and YFSETQ. Here the CDR3 DNA reads TGCGCCAGCAGCTTTAAGGGGGCGGACACAGATACGCAGTATTTT. This gives the protein CASSFKGADTDTQYF.

The rearrangement links TRBV30 to TRBJ2-3; TRBD2 aligns across 12 bases. V lost 1 base, J lost 4 bases, and 0 bases stayed unmatched. CDR3 length: 14 residues. Germline V CDR1 and CDR2: GTSNPN, SVGIG (reference sequence). The CDR3 sequence: CAWSGLAGADTQYF. In nucleotides, the CDR3 is TGTGCCTGGAGTGGACTAGCGGGGGCAGATACGCAGTATTTT.

The chain is built from TRBV6-1 and TRBJ1-5, with D uncertain. Germline CDR1 reads MNHNS; CDR2 reads SASEGT. V dropped 2 bases and J dropped 8 bases, with 13 bases sitting between them. The CDR3 contains 14 residues. CDR3: CASSEWGGSEPQHF. CDR3 nucleotides: TGTGCCAGCAGTGAATGGGGAGGGAGCGAGCCCCAGCATTTT.

The chain is built from TRBV6-1 and TRBJ1-5, with 7 bases identical to TRBD1. Germline V CDR1 and CDR2: MNHNS, SASEGT. V was clipped by 5 bases and J by 9 bases; unmatched bases: 10. The CDR3 extends over 14 amino acids. CDR3 DNA: TGTGCCAGCAGTTCAGCTAACAGGGGTGGGCCCCAGCATTTT. Encoded protein: CASSSANRGGPQHF.

The chain joins TRBV19 to TRBJ1-1, with a tentative D call TRBD1 (5 bases). The germline gives CDR1 LNHDA, CDR2 SQIVND (reference sequence). V dropped 2 bases and J dropped 5 bases, with 15 bases sitting between them. The CDR3 runs to 15 residues. The CDR3 sequence is CASSISSQGGTEAFF. DNA for the CDR3: TGTGCCAGTAGTATATCTAGTCAGGGAGGGACTGAAGCTTTCTTT.

The chain carries TRBV2 and TRBJ1-5; D is uncertain. V lost 8 bases and J lost 1, with 12 bases in between. This CDR3 is built from 14 residues. In germline, CDR1 is SNHLY, CDR2 FYNNEI. The CDR3: CASGQSISNQPQHF. CDR3 bases: TGTGCCAGCGGGCAGTCTATAAGCAATCAGCCCCAGCATTTT.